Only a few counts were recorded for the clone carrying this TCR beta chain. The antigen is not known. This sample's treatment: approximately nine-day PBMC culture with coronavirus spike peptide pools or control peptides (ViraFEST assay). T cells were expanded with peptide pools, and expanded clonotypes were identified by TCR sequencing. The Oncomine TCR Beta short-read assay was applied to DNA of cultured CD4+ T cells. The authors extracted genomic DNA from cultured CD4+ T cells. TCRdb itself ran the PCR reads through MiXCR, one entry per CDR3 protein. Among over 8,500 distinct CDR3 sequences listed, about 31% were seen once. The CDR3 length is 13 residues. The germline gives CDR1 DFQATT, CDR2 SNEGSKA (reference sequence). Trimming removed 4 bases from V and 0 bases from J, with 9 bases in between. The data belong to a study of vaccination and CD4 T cells after COVID-19. Across the study: Post-COVID draws followed diagnosis by a median around 92 days (range 35 to 161). From HCoV-229E, HCoV-OC43, HCoV-NL63 and SARS-CoV-2, overlapping spike peptides were used to stimulate the cells.

The TCR comes from a human donor with COVID-19. The sample comprised cultured CD4+ T cells from blood. The rearrangement links TRBV20-1 to TRBJ1-1, with D possibly being TRBD1 (5 bases). Written as DNA, the CDR3 is TGCAGTGCTATTGGACATATGAACACTGAAGCTTTCTTT. Protein: CSAIGHMNTEAFF.